The 20 T cell receptor beta chains in this list originate from one sample, sequenced in a study of T cells after yellow fever vaccination. MiXCR, applied by TCRdb to the 5' RACE reads, yields one record per CDR3 protein. The sample records 230,000 or so distinct CDR3 sequences, about 7% being singletons. This sample comprised CD4+ T cells sorted from PBMCs, obtained on the day of the yellow fever booster vaccination. The receptors derive from a man aged 25-45 years who received the YFV17D yellow fever vaccine.

The CDR3 loop is CASSVRLANTGELFF. CDR3 nucleotides: TGTGCCAGCAGCGTTAGGCTAGCGAACACCGGGGAGCTGTTTTTT. The chain carries TRBV9 and TRBJ2-2; D call uncertain. V lost 2 bases, J lost 0 bases, and 8 bases lay in between. The V gene's germline CDR1 is SGDLS and CDR2 YYNGEE. The CDR3 sequence is 15 residues long.

The CDR3 bases are TGCAGTGCCGCCGGAGGTCCCTCCTACGAGCAGTACTTC. This sequence encodes CSAAGGPSYEQYF. The chain carries TRBV20-1 and TRBJ2-7, with D possibly matching TRBD2 (5 bases). This CDR3 has 13 residues. Trimming pared 6 bases from V and 0 bases from J, leaving 12 bases between. Per germline, CDR1 DFQATT and CDR2 SNEGSKA (reference sequence).

This clonotype was detected a few times. V is TRBV7-2 and J is TRBJ1-1; no firm D call. Between the trimmed V and J ends, which lost 5 bases and 6 bases, there was a span of 16 bases. This CDR3 region has 14 residues. The V gene's germline CDR1 is SGHTA and CDR2 FQGNSA. The CDR3 sequence: CASSLTWSPAEAFF. CDR3 sequence (DNA): TGTGCCAGCAGCCTCACCTGGTCTCCCGCTGAAGCTTTCTTT.

Only a few counts were recorded for this clonotype. The chain employs TRBV4-3 and TRBJ2-7; D remains unclear. This CDR3 is built from 13 residues. Germline V gene data show CDR1 as LGHNA and CDR2 as YSLEER. V was pared by 4 bases and J by 6 bases, with 13 bases between. Written as DNA, the CDR3 is TGCGCCAGCAGCCGTTCCCAGAAGAGCGAGCAGTACTTC. It translates to CASSRSQKSEQYF.

This clonotype has ten or more counts. The gene calls are TRBV20-1 and TRBJ2-6; possibly TRBD1 or TRBD2 for D (5 bases each). V dropped 3 bases and J dropped 4 bases, with 10 bases sitting between them. Germline V gene lookup returns CDR1 DFQATT and CDR2 SNEGSKA (reference sequence). The CDR3 contains 14 residues. CDR3 protein: CSARRGGGANVLTF. In DNA form, the CDR3 reads TGCAGTGCTAGGAGGGGTGGAGGGGCCAACGTCCTGACTTTC.

This clonotype has a handful of counts. V usage is TRBV7-9 and J usage is TRBJ2-1; 11 bases map to TRBD2. V was pared by 7 bases and J by 7 bases, with 6 bases of the junction left unmatched. The CDR3 has 14 amino acids. Germline CDR1 is SEHNR and CDR2 is FQNEAQ (reference sequence). The CDR3 nucleotides read TGTGCCAGCACCAGGACTAGCGGGCCTAATGAGCAGTTCTTC. Translated: CASTRTSGPNEQFF.

This clonotype appeared a few times. This chain connects TRBV7-9 to TRBJ2-1, with D maybe TRBD2 (5 bases). The CDR3 sequence is 14 residues long. Germline CDR1 reads SEHNR; CDR2 reads FQNEAQ (reference sequence). V lost 10 bases, J lost 4 bases, and 17 bases lay in between. The CDR3 protein is CATTTDSSYNEQFF. The CDR3 DNA follows: TGTGCCACCACGACGGACTCTTCTTACAATGAGCAGTTCTTC.

This clonotype was recorded a few times. The chain employs TRBV6-1 and TRBJ2-7; 10 bases agree with TRBD2. CDR1 is MNHNS and CDR2 is SASEGT in the germline V gene. V was pared by 5 bases and J by 3 bases, with 7 bases of the junction left unmatched. The CDR3 contains 15 residues. Here the CDR3 DNA reads TGTGCCAGCAGTCCGGGACTAGCGTTTCTCTACGAGCAGTACTTC. Encoded protein: CASSPGLAFLYEQYF.

This clonotype came up a few times. The chain uses TRBV20-1 and TRBJ2-5; 13 bases map to TRBD2. The trim removed 3 bases at V and 6 bases at J, leaving 7 bases unmatched. CDR1 is DFQATT and CDR2 is SNEGSKA in the germline V gene (reference sequence). The CDR3 has 15 amino acids. CDR3 sequence: CSASTLAGGSQTQYF. The DNA for the CDR3 is TGCAGTGCTAGTACACTAGCGGGAGGGAGTCAGACCCAGTACTTC.

This chain joins TRBV6-1 and TRBJ1-4; D unclear. The V and J ends lost 5 bases and 2 bases respectively, with 18 bases between them. This CDR3 comprises 17 residues. Germline lookup yields CDR1 MNHNS and CDR2 SASEGT. The CDR3 sequence is CASSQQPSRRTNEKLFF. In nucleotides, the CDR3 is TGTGCCAGCAGTCAACAACCCTCACGCCGCACTAATGAAAAACTGTTTTTT.

This clonotype was counted ten times or more. The chain has TRBV20-1 and TRBJ2-7; 8 bases align to TRBD2. The CDR3 spans 14 residues. CDR1 is DFQATT and CDR2 is SNEGSKA in the germline V gene (reference sequence). The V segment lost 0 bases and the J segment 3 bases; nucleotides outside the gene matches: 4. CDR3 protein: CSARELADNYEQYF. The CDR3 DNA reads TGCAGTGCTAGAGAACTAGCGGATAACTACGAGCAGTACTTC.

The chain couples TRBV20-1 to TRBJ2-4, with no clear D. V was clipped by 6 bases and J by 5 bases, with 8 bases between them. The CDR3 is 11 amino acids. CDR1 and CDR2 (germline): DFQATT, SNEGSKA (reference sequence). The CDR3 nucleotides read TGCAGTGCCTGGGGTCAAAACATTCAGTACTTC. Translating gives CSAWGQNIQYF.

The chain employs TRBV27 and TRBJ1-4; D is undetermined. The V gene's germline CDR1 is MNHEY and CDR2 SMNVEV (reference sequence). CDR3 length equals 14 residues. Trimming cost V 6 bases and J 0 bases, with 8 bases left between them. The chain's CDR3 is CASSPTPTNEKLFF. The DNA for the CDR3 is TGTGCCAGCAGCCCGACTCCAACTAATGAAAAACTGTTTTTT.

This chain links TRBV29-1 with TRBJ1-2; the D gene is possibly TRBD1 (5 bases). Looked up from germline, CDR1 is SQVTM and CDR2 is ANQGSEA. V lost 7 bases and J 5 bases, leaving 11 bases between the germline ends. The CDR3 is 11 residues long. For the CDR3, the DNA is TGCAGCGCCGAAGGGGTGTATGGCTACACCTTC. Protein sequence: CSAEGVYGYTF. Full variable domain (rest looked up from reference TRBV29-1 and TRBJ1-2): SAVISQKPSRDICQRGTSLTIQCQVDSQVTMMFWYRQQPGQSLTLIATANQGSEATYESGFVIDKFPISRPNLTFSTLTVSNMSPEDSSIYLCSAEGVYGYTFGSGTRLTVV.

This clonotype was picked up one time. This chain connects TRBV6-5 to TRBJ2-7; TRBD2 agrees at 8 bases. Germline V CDR1 and CDR2: MNHEY, SVGAGI. The CDR3 contains 14 residues. J gave up 5 bases and V 4 bases, and 7 bases lay outside the gene matches. The CDR3 sequence is CASSFGGRSDEQYF. The CDR3 DNA reads as TGTGCCAGCAGTTTCGGCGGGAGGAGCGACGAGCAGTACTTC.

In this sample, this clonotype turned up a few times. The gene calls are TRBV5-1 and TRBJ1-1; the match to TRBD1 covers 11 bases. The CDR3 consists of 15 residues. Germline CDR1 SGHRS, CDR2 YFSETQ. Trimming took 4 bases from V and 5 from J; bases not matched to a gene: 7. This CDR3 is CASSPRDRGSTEAFF. CDR3 coding DNA: TGCGCCAGCAGCCCAAGGGACAGGGGGAGTACTGAAGCTTTCTTT.

Many counts were recorded for this clonotype. This chain connects TRBV20-1 to TRBJ2-7; 7 bases agree with TRBD2. From germline, CDR1 is DFQATT and CDR2 SNEGSKA (reference sequence). With 5 bases clipped from V and 4 bases from J, the junction kept 5 bases outside the gene matches. The CDR3 runs 12 residues. The CDR3 is CSARRERYEQYF. The CDR3 DNA is TGCAGTGCTCGGCGGGAGAGGTACGAGCAGTACTTC.

This clonotype has a count of ten or more. The chain carries TRBV7-3 and TRBJ2-1, with D tentatively TRBD1 or TRBD2 (5 bases each). V lost 4 bases, J lost 5 bases, and 9 bases lay in between. This CDR3 has 13 amino acids. The germline CDR1 and CDR2 sequences are SGHTA and FQGTGA. The CDR3: CASSSGRNNEQFF. For the CDR3, the DNA is TGTGCCAGCAGCTCGGGACGGAACAATGAGCAGTTCTTC.

Remarks on this clonotype: This may be a read error: a much more frequent sequence differs by one nucleotide. The V gene is TRBV11-2, the J gene TRBJ1-2; D is unclear. There are 13 residues in the CDR3. Trimming pared 5 bases from V and 6 bases from J, leaving 13 bases between. The germline V gene has CDR1 SGHAT and CDR2 FQNNGV. The CDR3 loop reads CASSRERDNGYTF. CDR3 nucleotides: TGTGCCAGCAGCCGGGAGAGGGATAATGGCTACACCTTC. Full variable domain (rest looked up from reference TRBV11-2 and TRBJ1-2): EAGVAQSPRYKIIEKRQSVAFWCNPISGHATLYWYQQILGQGPKLLIQFQNNGVVDDSQLPKDRFSAERLKGVDSTLKIQPAKLEDSAVYLCASSRERDNGYTFGSGTRLTVV.

This clonotype was observed a handful of times. The rearrangement uses TRBV20-1 and TRBJ2-2, with D tentatively TRBD1 or TRBD2 (5 bases each). Germline V gives CDR1 DFQATT, CDR2 SNEGSKA (reference sequence). V lost 1 base to trimming and J lost 5 bases, with 14 bases between them. This CDR3 comprises 15 residues. The CDR3 reads CSARGKRGTTGELFF. The CDR3 nucleotides are TGCAGTGCTAGAGGGAAGAGGGGCACAACCGGGGAGCTGTTTTTT.